This T cell receptor beta chain is from a study of shared clonotypes between healthy human individuals. Profiled with immunoSEQ multiplex PCR; TCRdb holds only in-frame clones, not every one. The data hold millions of clones, with approximately 92% observed a single time. CDR3 length: 13 amino acids. Germline CDR1 and CDR2: GTSNPN and SVGIG (reference sequence). Trimming took off 0 bases at V and 5 bases at J, with 7 bases between the two ends. Specimen: naive CD4+ T cells sorted from blood. Described subset: CD45RA+ positively selected. This receptor was identified in a man between 18 and 35 years old in good health. The J gene is TRBJ2-2, the V gene TRBV30; D ambiguous. The DNA for the CDR3 is TGTGCCTGGAGTGTAAGCTTAACCGGGGAGCTGTTTTTT. This codes for CAWSVSLTGELFF.